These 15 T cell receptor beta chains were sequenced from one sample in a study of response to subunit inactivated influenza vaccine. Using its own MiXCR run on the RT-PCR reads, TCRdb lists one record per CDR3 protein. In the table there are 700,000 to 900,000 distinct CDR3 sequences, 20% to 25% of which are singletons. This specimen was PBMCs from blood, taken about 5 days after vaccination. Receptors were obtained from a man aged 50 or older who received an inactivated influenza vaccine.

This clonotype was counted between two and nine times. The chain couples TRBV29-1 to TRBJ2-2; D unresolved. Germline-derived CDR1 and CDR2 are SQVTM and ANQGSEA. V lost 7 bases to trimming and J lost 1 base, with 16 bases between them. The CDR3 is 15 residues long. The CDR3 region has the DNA TGCAGCGCTTCCATTGGAACCCTGAACACCGGGGAGCTGTTTTTT. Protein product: CSASIGTLNTGELFF.

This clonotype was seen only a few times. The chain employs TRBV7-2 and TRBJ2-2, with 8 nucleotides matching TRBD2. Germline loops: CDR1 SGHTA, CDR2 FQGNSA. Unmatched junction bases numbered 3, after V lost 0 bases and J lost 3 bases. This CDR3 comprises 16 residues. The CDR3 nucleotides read TGTGCCAGCAGCTTAGCCGGGGGGGCACACACCGGGGAGCTGTTTTTT. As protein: CASSLAGGAHTGELFF.

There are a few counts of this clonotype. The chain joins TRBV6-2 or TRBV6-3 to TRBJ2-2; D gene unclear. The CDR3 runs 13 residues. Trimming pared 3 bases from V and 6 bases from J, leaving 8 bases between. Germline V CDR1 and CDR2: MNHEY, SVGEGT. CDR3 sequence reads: CASSYFLPGELFF. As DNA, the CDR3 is TGTGCCAGCAGTTATTTCCTCCCCGGGGAGCTGTTTTTT.

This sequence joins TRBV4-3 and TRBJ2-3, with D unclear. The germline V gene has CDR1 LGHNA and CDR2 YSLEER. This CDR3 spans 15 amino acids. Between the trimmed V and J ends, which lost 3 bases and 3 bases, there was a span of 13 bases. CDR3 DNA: TGCGCCAGCAGCCATGTTCCGGGCTCAACAGATACGCAGTATTTT. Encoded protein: CASSHVPGSTDTQYF.

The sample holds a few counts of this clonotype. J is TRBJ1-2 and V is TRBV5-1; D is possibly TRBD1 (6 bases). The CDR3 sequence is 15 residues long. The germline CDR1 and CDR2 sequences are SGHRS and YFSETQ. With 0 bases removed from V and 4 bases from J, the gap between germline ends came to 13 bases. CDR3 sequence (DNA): TGCGCCAGCAGCTTGGAGGGGGGAAGGAGCTATGGCTACACCTTC. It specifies CASSLEGGRSYGYTF.

CDR3 nucleotides: TGTGCCAGCAGCTTAGAAGGGAGTTCCATCGGGGCCAACGTCCTGACTTTC. It translates to CASSLEGSSIGANVLTF. The rearrangement joins TRBV7-6 to TRBJ2-6; D might be TRBD2 (5 bases). The CDR3 contains 17 residues. V was cut by 1 base and J by 4 bases, with 14 bases left in between. CDR1 SGHVS and CDR2 FNYEAQ come from the germline V gene.

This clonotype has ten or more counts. The CDR3: CSASPATGNEKLFF. The CDR3 DNA follows: TGCAGTGCTAGCCCTGCGACAGGGAATGAAAAACTGTTTTTT. The chain uses TRBV20-1 and TRBJ1-4; 7 bases align to TRBD1. The germline V gene encodes CDR1 DFQATT and CDR2 SNEGSKA (reference sequence). The J segment lost 5 bases and the V segment lost 3 bases, leaving 6 bases of the junction unmatched. This CDR3 has 14 residues.

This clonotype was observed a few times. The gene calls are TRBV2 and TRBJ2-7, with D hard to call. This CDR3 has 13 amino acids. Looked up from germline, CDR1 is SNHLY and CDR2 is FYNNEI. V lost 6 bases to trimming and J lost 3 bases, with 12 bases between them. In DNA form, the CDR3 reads TGTGCCAGCAGGAAACATGGGGACTACGAGCAGTACTTC. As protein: CASRKHGDYEQYF.

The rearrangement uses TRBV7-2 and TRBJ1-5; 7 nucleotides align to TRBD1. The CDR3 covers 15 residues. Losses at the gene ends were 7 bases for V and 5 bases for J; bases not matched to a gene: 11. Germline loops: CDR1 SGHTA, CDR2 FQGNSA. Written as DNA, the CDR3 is TGTGCCAGCACCTACTCGACAGGGTTTGATCAGCCCCAGCATTTT. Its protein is CASTYSTGFDQPQHF.

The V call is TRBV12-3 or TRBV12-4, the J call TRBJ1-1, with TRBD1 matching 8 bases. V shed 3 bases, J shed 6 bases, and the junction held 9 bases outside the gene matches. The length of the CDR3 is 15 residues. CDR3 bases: TGTGCCAGCAGTTTCAGACAGGGGTCGTTCCCTGAAGCTTTCTTT. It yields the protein CASSFRQGSFPEAFF.

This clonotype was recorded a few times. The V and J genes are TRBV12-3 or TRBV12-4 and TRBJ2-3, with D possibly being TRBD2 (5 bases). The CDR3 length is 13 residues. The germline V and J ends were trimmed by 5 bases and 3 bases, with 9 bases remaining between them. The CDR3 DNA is TGTGCCAGCAGTCCCGAGCGGACAGATACGCAGTATTTT. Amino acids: CASSPERTDTQYF.

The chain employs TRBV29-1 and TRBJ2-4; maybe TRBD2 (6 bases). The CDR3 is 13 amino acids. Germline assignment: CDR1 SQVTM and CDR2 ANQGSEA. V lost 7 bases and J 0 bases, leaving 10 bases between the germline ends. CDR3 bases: TGCAGCGGGACGGGACTAGCCAAAAACATTCAGTACTTC. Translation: CSGTGLAKNIQYF.

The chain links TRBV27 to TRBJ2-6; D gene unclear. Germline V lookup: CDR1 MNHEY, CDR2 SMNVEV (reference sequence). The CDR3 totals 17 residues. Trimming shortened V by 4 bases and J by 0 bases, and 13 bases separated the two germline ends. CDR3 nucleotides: TGTGCCAGCAGTTGGAGTGCTTTAAACTCTGGGGCCAACGTCCTGACTTTC. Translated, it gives CASSWSALNSGANVLTF.

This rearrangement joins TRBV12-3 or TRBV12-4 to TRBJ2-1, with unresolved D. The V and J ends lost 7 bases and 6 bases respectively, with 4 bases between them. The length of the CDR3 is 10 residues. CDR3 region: CASKRNEQFF. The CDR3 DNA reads TGTGCCAGCAAGCGCAATGAGCAGTTCTTC.

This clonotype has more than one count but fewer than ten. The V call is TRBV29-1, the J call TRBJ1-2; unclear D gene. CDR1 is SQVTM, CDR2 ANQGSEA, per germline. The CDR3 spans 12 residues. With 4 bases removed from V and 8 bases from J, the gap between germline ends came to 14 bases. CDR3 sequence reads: CSVGEAPPGYTF. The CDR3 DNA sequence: TGCAGCGTTGGGGAAGCTCCACCGGGCTACACCTTC. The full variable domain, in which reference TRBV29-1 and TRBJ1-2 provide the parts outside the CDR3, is SAVISQKPSRDICQRGTSLTIQCQVDSQVTMMFWYRQQPGQSLTLIATANQGSEATYESGFVIDKFPISRPNLTFSTLTVSNMSPEDSSIYLCSVGEAPPGYTFGSGTRLTVV.